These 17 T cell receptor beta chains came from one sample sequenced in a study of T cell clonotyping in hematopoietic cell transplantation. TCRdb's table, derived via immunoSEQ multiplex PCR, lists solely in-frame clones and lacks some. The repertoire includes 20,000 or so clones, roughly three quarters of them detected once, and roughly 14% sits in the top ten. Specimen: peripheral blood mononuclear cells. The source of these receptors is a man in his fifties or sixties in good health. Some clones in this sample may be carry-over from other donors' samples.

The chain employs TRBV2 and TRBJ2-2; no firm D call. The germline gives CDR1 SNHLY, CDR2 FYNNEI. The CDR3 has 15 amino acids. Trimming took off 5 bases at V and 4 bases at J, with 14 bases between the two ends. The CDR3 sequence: CASSPVSTFTGELFF. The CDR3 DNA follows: TGTGCCAGCAGTCCTGTCTCCACATTCACCGGGGAGCTGTTTTTT.

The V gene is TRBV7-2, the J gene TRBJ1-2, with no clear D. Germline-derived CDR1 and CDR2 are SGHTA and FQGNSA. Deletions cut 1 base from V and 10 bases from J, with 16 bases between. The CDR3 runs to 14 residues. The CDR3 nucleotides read TGTGCCAGCAGCTTAGTATCCGGGGTCGCCGACTACACCTTC. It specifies CASSLVSGVADYTF.

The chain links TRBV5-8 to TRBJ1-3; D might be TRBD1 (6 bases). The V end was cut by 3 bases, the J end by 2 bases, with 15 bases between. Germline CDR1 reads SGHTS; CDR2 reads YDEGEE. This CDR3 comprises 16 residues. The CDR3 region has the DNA TGTGCCAGCAGCTCTCACAGGGCTGTGGCTGGAAACACCATATATTTT. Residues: CASSSHRAVAGNTIYF.

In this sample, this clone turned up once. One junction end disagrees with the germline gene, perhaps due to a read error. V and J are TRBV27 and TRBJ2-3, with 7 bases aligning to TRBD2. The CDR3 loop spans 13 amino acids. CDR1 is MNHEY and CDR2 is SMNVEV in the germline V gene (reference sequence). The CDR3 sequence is CASFTRGRGFEPF. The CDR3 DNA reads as TGTGCCAGCTTTACGAGAGGGCGGGGGTTTGAGCCATTT.

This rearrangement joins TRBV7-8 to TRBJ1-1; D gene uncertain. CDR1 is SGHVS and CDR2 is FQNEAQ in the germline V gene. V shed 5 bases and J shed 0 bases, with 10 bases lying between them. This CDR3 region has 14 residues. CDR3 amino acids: CASSIYGMNTEAFF. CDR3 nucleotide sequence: TGTGCCAGCAGCATTTACGGGATGAACACTGAAGCTTTCTTT.

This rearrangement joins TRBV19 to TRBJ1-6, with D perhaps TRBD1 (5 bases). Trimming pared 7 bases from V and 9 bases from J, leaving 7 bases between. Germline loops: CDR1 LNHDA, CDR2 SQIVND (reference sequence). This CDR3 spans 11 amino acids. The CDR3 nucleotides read TGTGCCAGTAAGGGGTTTTCACCCCTCCACTTT. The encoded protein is CASKGFSPLHF. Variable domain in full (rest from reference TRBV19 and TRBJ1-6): DGGITQSPKYLFRKEGQNVTLSCEQNLNHDAMYWYRQDPGQGLRLIYYSQIVNDFQKGDIAEGYSVSREKKESFPLTVTSAQKNPTAFYLCASKGFSPLHFGNGTRLTVT.

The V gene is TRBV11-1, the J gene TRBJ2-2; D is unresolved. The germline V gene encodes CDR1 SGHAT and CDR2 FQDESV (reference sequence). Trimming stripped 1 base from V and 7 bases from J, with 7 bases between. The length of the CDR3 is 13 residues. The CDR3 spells CASSLVDGGELFF. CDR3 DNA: TGTGCCAGCAGCTTAGTAGATGGCGGGGAGCTGTTTTTT.

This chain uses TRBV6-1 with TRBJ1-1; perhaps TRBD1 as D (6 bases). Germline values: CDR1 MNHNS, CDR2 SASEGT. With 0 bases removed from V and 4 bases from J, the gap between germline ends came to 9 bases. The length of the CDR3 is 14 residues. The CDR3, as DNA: TGTGCCAGCAGTGAAGCACAGGGAATCACTGAAGCTTTCTTT. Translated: CASSEAQGITEAFF.

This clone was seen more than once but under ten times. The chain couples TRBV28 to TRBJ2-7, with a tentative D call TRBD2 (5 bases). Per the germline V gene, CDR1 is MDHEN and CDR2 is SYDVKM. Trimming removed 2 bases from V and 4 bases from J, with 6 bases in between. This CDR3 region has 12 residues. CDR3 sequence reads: CASSLGRYEQYF. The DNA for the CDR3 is TGTGCCAGCAGTTTAGGGAGATACGAGCAGTACTTC. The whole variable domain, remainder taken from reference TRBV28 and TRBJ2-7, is DVKVTQSSRYLVKRTGEKVFLECVQDMDHENMFWYRQDPGLGLRLIYFSYDVKMKEKGDIPEGYSVSREKKERFSLILESASTNQTSMYLCASSLGRYEQYFGPGTRLTVT.

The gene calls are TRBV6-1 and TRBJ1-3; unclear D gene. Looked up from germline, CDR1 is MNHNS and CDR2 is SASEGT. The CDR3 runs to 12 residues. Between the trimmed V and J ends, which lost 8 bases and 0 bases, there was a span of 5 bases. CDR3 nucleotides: TGTGCCAGCCATAGCTCTGGAAACACCATATATTTT. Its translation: CASHSSGNTIYF.

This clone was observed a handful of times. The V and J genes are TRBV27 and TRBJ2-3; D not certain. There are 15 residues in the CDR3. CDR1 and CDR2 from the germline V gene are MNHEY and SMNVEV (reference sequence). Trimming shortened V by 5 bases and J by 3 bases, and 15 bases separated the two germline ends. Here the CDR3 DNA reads TGTGCCAGCAGTCCGTCCCCGATTTTAACAGATACGCAGTATTTT. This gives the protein CASSPSPILTDTQYF.

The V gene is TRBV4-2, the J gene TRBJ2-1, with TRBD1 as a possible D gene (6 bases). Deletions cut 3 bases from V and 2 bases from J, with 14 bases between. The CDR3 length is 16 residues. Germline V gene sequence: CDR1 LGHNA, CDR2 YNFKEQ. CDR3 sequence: CASSQGNAGAYNEQFF. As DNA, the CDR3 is TGTGCCAGCAGCCAGGGTAATGCAGGGGCCTACAATGAGCAGTTCTTC.

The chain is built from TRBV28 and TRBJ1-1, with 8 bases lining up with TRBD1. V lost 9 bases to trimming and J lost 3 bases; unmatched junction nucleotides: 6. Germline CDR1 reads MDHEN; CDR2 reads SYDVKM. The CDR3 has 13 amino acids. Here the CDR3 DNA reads TGTGCCAGTAAACAGGGGGGGTACACTGAAGCTTTCTTT. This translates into CASKQGGYTEAFF.

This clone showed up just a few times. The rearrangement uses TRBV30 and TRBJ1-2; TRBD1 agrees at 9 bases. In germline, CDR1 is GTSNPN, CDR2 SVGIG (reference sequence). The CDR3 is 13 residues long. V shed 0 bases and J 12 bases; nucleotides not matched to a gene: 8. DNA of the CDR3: TGTGCCTGGAGTGTCGGACAGGGGAGGTTGAACACCTTC. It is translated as CAWSVGQGRLNTF.

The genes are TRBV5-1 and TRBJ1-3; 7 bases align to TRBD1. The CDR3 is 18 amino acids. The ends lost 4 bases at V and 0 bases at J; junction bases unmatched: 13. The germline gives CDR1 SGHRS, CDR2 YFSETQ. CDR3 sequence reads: CASSLRPRGTASGNTIYF. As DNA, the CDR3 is TGCGCCAGCAGCCTACGTCCTAGGGGGACAGCCTCTGGAAACACCATATATTTT.

In nucleotides, the CDR3 is TGTGCCAGCAGTTTCGGACAGGGAAGGTATGGCTACACCTTC. This codes for CASSFGQGRYGYTF. The chain carries TRBV27 and TRBJ1-2; 8 positions agree with TRBD1. Trimming at V came to 3 bases and at J to 5 bases, leaving 5 bases not matched to a gene. The CDR3 length is 14 residues. Germline lookup yields CDR1 MNHEY and CDR2 SMNVEV (reference sequence).

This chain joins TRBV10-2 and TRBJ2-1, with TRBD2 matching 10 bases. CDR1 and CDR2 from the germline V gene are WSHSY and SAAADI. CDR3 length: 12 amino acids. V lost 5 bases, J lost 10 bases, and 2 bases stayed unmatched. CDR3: CASSLAGVEQFF. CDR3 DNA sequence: TGCGCCAGCAGTCTAGCGGGAGTAGAGCAGTTCTTC.